These 23 T cell receptor beta chains were sequenced from one sample in a study of siplizumab effects on memory and regulatory T cells. Some clones are missing from TCRdb's copy, which holds only in-frame ones; the method was immunoSEQ multiplex PCR. The data show 110,000 or so clones, with 80% to 95% seen just once and around 0.16% held by the top ten. The specimen was non-Treg CD4+ T cells sorted from blood. The receptors originated from a human donor in good health.

This clone was observed a single time. CDR3 coding DNA: TGTGCCAGCAGCGTAGTGGAATATAGCAATCAGCCCCAGCATTTT. The encoded protein is CASSVVEYSNQPQHF. V gene TRBV9 combines with J gene TRBJ1-5; D remains ambiguous. V shed 0 bases and J shed 0 bases, with 7 bases lying between them. This CDR3 region has 15 residues. In germline, CDR1 is SGDLS, CDR2 YYNGEE. Complete variable domain (other parts from reference TRBV9 and TRBJ1-5): DSGVTQTPKHLITATGQRVTLRCSPRSGDLSVYWYQQSLDQGLQFLIQYYNGEERAKGNILERFSAQQFPDLHSELNLSSLELGDSALYFCASSVVEYSNQPQHFGDGTRLSIL.

The chain uses TRBV7-2 and TRBJ2-1; the D gene is possibly TRBD1 (6 bases). The germline CDR1 and CDR2 sequences are SGHTA and FQGNSA. The germline V and J ends were trimmed by 5 bases and 10 bases, with 15 bases remaining between them. The CDR3 has 13 residues. As DNA, the CDR3 is TGTGCCAGCAGCCTAGGGGGTTCAGGGGAGCAGTTCTTC. Its protein is CASSLGGSGEQFF. The complete variable domain, with remaining parts taken from reference TRBV7-2 and TRBJ2-1, reads GAGVSQSPSNKVTEKGKDVELRCDPISGHTALYWYRQSLGQGLEFLIYFQGNSAPDKSGLPSDRFSAERTGGSVSTLTIQRTQQEDSAVYLCASSLGGSGEQFFGPGTRLTVL.

The chain carries TRBV5-6 and TRBJ2-2; 8 nucleotides line up with TRBD2. Germline CDR1 and CDR2: SGHDT and YYEEEE. The trim removed 4 bases at V and 5 bases at J, leaving 4 bases unmatched. The CDR3 covers 14 residues. CDR3 amino acids: CASSQRGGTGELFF. The CDR3 region has the DNA TGTGCCAGCAGCCAACGCGGGGGGACCGGGGAGCTGTTTTTT.

The gene calls are TRBV6-5 and TRBJ1-5, with 8 bases aligning to TRBD1. CDR1 is MNHEY, CDR2 SVGAGI, per germline. The CDR3 has 15 residues. Trimming took 5 bases from V and 0 from J; bases not matched to a gene: 3. The CDR3 bases are TGTGCCAGCAGTCGGACAGGGAATAGCAATCAGCCCCAGCATTTT. The encoded protein is CASSRTGNSNQPQHF.

V is TRBV5-7 and J is TRBJ1-2; D not certain. TRBV5-7 is known as an ORF, though its function is uncertain. Trimming took off 5 bases at V and 3 bases at J, with 5 bases between the two ends. The CDR3 covers 11 residues. For the CDR3, the DNA is TGTGCCAGCAGAAGGGACTATGGCTACACCTTC. Translated, it gives CASRRDYGYTF.

This clone has only one observation. The chain recombines TRBV28 with TRBJ2-2; 9 bases align to TRBD2. CDR1 is MDHEN, CDR2 SYDVKM, per germline. The V segment lost 5 bases and the J segment 4 bases; nucleotides outside the gene matches: 5. The CDR3 is 15 amino acids. Written as DNA, the CDR3 is TGTGCCAGCAGTGAGGCGGGGGGGCTCACCGGGGAGCTGTTTTTT. Translating gives CASSEAGGLTGELFF. The variable domain in full, completed from reference TRBV28 and TRBJ2-2, reads DVKVTQSSRYLVKRTGEKVFLECVQDMDHENMFWYRQDPGLGLRLIYFSYDVKMKEKGDIPEGYSVSREKKERFSLILESASTNQTSMYLCASSEAGGLTGELFFGEGSRLTVL.

The V and J genes are TRBV6-1 and TRBJ1-5, with 12 bases aligning to TRBD1. The CDR3 is 14 amino acids. V lost 6 bases, J lost 6 bases, and 3 bases stayed unmatched. Germline V gives CDR1 MNHNS, CDR2 SASEGT. In nucleotides, the CDR3 is TGTGCCAGCAGCGGGGACAGGGGGCTTCAGCCCCAGCATTTT. It translates to CASSGDRGLQPQHF.

This rearrangement joins TRBV30 to TRBJ2-6; D gene uncertain. Germline V gene lookup returns CDR1 GTSNPN and CDR2 SVGIG (reference sequence). With 2 bases removed from V and 1 base from J, the gap between germline ends came to 15 bases. The CDR3 spans 17 residues. The CDR3 loop reads CAWSTVRTFSGANVLTF. The CDR3 DNA reads as TGTGCCTGGAGTACAGTCCGGACCTTTTCTGGGGCCAACGTCCTGACTTTC.

The V gene is TRBV12-5, the J gene TRBJ1-5, with TRBD1 identical over 7 bases. J gave up 4 bases and V 1 base, and 10 bases lay outside the gene matches. The CDR3 spans 17 residues. The germline V gene encodes CDR1 LGHNT and CDR2 FRNRAP. The CDR3 nucleotides are TGTGCTAGTGGTTTGGGGGACAGCTTTTCAACTAATCAGCCCCAGCATTTT. Encoded protein: CASGLGDSFSTNQPQHF.

The V and J genes are TRBV4-3 and TRBJ2-3; D is perhaps TRBD1 (6 bases). Trimming stripped 4 bases from V and 2 bases from J, with 13 bases between. This CDR3 contains 15 residues. Looked up from germline, CDR1 is LGHNA and CDR2 is YSLEER. The CDR3 spells CASSLGGRDTDTQYF. The CDR3 coding sequence is TGCGCCAGCAGCCTAGGGGGTAGGGACACAGATACGCAGTATTTT.

V is TRBV20-1 and J is TRBJ2-3; tentative D call: TRBD1 (6 bases). The CDR3 totals 11 residues. V was clipped by 8 bases and J by 2 bases, with 8 bases between them. The germline CDR1 and CDR2 sequences are DFQATT and SNEGSKA (reference sequence). This chain's CDR3 is CSRTATDTQYF. DNA for the CDR3: TGCAGTCGGACAGCCACAGATACGCAGTATTTT.

This rearrangement joins TRBV10-3 to TRBJ1-3; possibly TRBD1 for D (6 bases). V lost 0 bases, J lost 5 bases, and 8 bases lay in between. Germline CDR1 is ENHRY and CDR2 is SYGVKD. CDR3 length equals 14 residues. CDR3 DNA sequence: TGTGCCATCAGTGAGTCGCAGGGGAGAAACACCATATATTTT. As protein: CAISESQGRNTIYF.

The chain joins TRBV10-3 to TRBJ2-7; D unresolved. Trimming left V 2 bases short and J 4 bases short, with 12 bases between. CDR3 length equals 14 residues. Germline lookup yields CDR1 ENHRY and CDR2 SYGVKD. For the CDR3, the DNA is TGTGCCATCAGTGAGGCAGGCGGCAGATACGAGCAGTACTTC. It is translated as CAISEAGGRYEQYF.

With respect to this clone: The sample carries other DNA sequences with the same CDR3. This sequence joins TRBV18 and TRBJ2-7; D perhaps matches TRBD2 (6 bases). V was trimmed by 3 bases and J by 0 bases, leaving 9 bases between them. The length of the CDR3 is 14 residues. The V gene's germline CDR1 is KGHSH and CDR2 LQKENI. The CDR3 nucleotides read TGTGCCAGCTCACCGGGACTTTCCTCCTACGAGCAGTACTTC. This encodes CASSPGLSSYEQYF.

The CDR3 spells CASSLTPYEQYF. The CDR3 DNA follows: TGTGCCAGCAGTTTGACGCCTTACGAGCAGTACTTC. The chain uses TRBV28 and TRBJ2-7; D remains unclear. Trimming pared 3 bases from V and 4 bases from J, leaving 7 bases between. Germline assignment: CDR1 MDHEN and CDR2 SYDVKM. The CDR3 is made up of 12 amino acids.

This chain uses TRBV18 with TRBJ2-3; possible D gene TRBD2, 5 bases. The CDR3 extends over 16 amino acids. Germline lookup yields CDR1 KGHSH and CDR2 LQKENI. The V and J ends lost 0 bases and 3 bases respectively, with 13 bases between them. The CDR3 region is CASSPPVRDSTDTQYF. CDR3 nucleotides: TGTGCCAGCTCACCACCGGTCCGGGATAGTACAGATACGCAGTATTTT. The full variable domain, in which reference TRBV18 and TRBJ2-3 provide the parts outside the CDR3, is NAGVMQNPRHLVRRRGQEARLRCSPMKGHSHVYWYRQLPEEGLKFMVYLQKENIIDESGMPKERFSAEFPKEGPSILRIQQVVRGDSAAYFCASSPPVRDSTDTQYFGPGTRLTVL.

CDR3 sequence reads: CASSPRPGTNEQFF. The CDR3 DNA reads TGTGCCAGCAGCCCACGCCCCGGGACTAATGAGCAGTTCTTC. The V and J genes are TRBV11-2 and TRBJ2-1, with a weak D call TRBD2 (6 bases). This CDR3 has 14 amino acids. Germline-derived CDR1 and CDR2 are SGHAT and FQNNGV. Trimming removed 5 bases from V and 7 bases from J, with 15 bases in between. The whole variable domain, filled in from reference TRBV11-2 and TRBJ2-1, reads EAGVAQSPRYKIIEKRQSVAFWCNPISGHATLYWYQQILGQGPKLLIQFQNNGVVDDSQLPKDRFSAERLKGVDSTLKIQPAKLEDSAVYLCASSPRPGTNEQFFGPGTRLTVL.

The chain recombines TRBV9 with TRBJ2-1; 10 nucleotides agree with TRBD2. CDR3 length: 18 amino acids. In germline, CDR1 is SGDLS, CDR2 YYNGEE. Trimming at V came to 0 bases and at J to 5 bases, leaving 11 bases not matched to a gene. CDR3 amino acids: CASSVGIAGGRGDNEQFF. The CDR3 DNA reads TGTGCCAGCAGCGTAGGGATAGCGGGGGGCCGAGGCGACAATGAGCAGTTCTTC.

The rearrangement joins TRBV19 to TRBJ1-4; D perhaps matches TRBD1 (6 bases). Germline V CDR1 and CDR2: LNHDA, SQIVND (reference sequence). The V end lost 1 base, the J end lost 6 bases, and 12 bases lay between the germline ends. The CDR3 is 15 residues long. CDR3 in DNA: TGTGCCAGTAGTATAGCCGTCGGGGGCCATGAAAAACTGTTTTTT. Translation gives CASSIAVGGHEKLFF.

V usage is TRBV7-6 and J usage is TRBJ1-5; no clear D. V lost 5 bases to trimming and J lost 6 bases, with 8 bases between them. This CDR3 region has 12 residues. The germline gives CDR1 SGHVS, CDR2 FNYEAQ. The CDR3 region is CASSDAGQPQHF. The CDR3, as DNA: TGTGCCAGCAGCGATGCCGGTCAGCCCCAGCATTTT.

The V gene is TRBV7-9, the J gene TRBJ1-4; 11 nucleotides agree with TRBD1. Trimming took 5 bases from V and 7 from J; bases not matched to a gene: 6. Germline V gene lookup returns CDR1 SEHNR and CDR2 FQNEAQ (reference sequence). CDR3 size: 15 residues. The CDR3 DNA sequence: TGTGCCAGCAGCCTATCCGGGACAGGGGGTGAAAAACTGTTTTTT. It codes for CASSLSGTGGEKLFF.

The chain employs TRBV10-1 and TRBJ2-4; maybe TRBD2 (5 bases). V was trimmed by 4 bases and J by 9 bases, leaving 7 bases between them. Germline lookup yields CDR1 WNHNN and CDR2 SYGVQD (reference sequence). The CDR3 sequence is 11 residues long. As DNA, the CDR3 is TGCGCCAGCAGTGCCGGGGTCATTCAGTACTTC. It is translated as CASSAGVIQYF.

This clone was seen a single time. The chain has TRBV5-4 and TRBJ1-1; unclear D gene. CDR3 size: 13 residues. With 2 bases removed from V and 0 bases from J, the gap between germline ends came to 5 bases. Germline CDR1 and CDR2: SGHNT and YYREEE (reference sequence). In DNA, the CDR3 is TGTGCCAGCAGCTTCCCCATGAACACTGAAGCTTTCTTT. This codes for CASSFPMNTEAFF.